These 5 T cell receptor beta chains came from one sample sequenced in a study of OX40 agonist ivuxolimab in advanced cancers. Profiled with immunoSEQ multiplex PCR; TCRdb holds only in-frame clones, not every one. The data hold some 70,000 clones, with approximately 80% observed a single time. This specimen consisted of CD4+ or CD8+ T cells sorted from blood, obtained in a trial of the OX40 agonist ivuxolimab. These receptors originate from an adult with an advanced solid tumor such as melanoma, head and neck, liver or kidney cancer.

The chain is built from TRBV6-1 and TRBJ2-7; 7 positions match TRBD1. CDR3 length: 14 residues. Germline V lookup: CDR1 MNHNS, CDR2 SASEGT. Trimming removed 8 bases from V and 4 bases from J; junction bases left unmatched: 11. This CDR3 is CASESGQTLYEQYV. The CDR3 nucleotides are TGTGCCAGCGAATCGGGACAGACGCTTTACGAGCAGTACGTC.

The J gene is TRBJ1-4, the V gene TRBV2; unclear D gene. CDR3 length: 12 residues. The germline V gene encodes CDR1 SNHLY and CDR2 FYNNEI. The V end was cut by 4 bases, the J end by 4 bases, with 4 bases between. The CDR3 nucleotides read TGTGCCAGCAGTGTTATTAATGAAAAACTGTTTTTT. The encoded protein is CASSVINEKLFF.

A few counts support this clone. The chain has TRBV28 and TRBJ2-5; 8 bases are a match to TRBD2. V lost 4 bases, J lost 4 bases, and 8 bases stayed unmatched. CDR3 length: 15 residues. Germline V gene lookup returns CDR1 MDHEN and CDR2 SYDVKM. The CDR3 sequence: CASSSPLGGGETQYF. DNA of the CDR3: TGTGCCAGCAGTTCGCCCCTCGGGGGGGGAGAGACCCAGTACTTC.

This clone was detected a few times. This specimen includes other DNA sequences encoding the same CDR3. This sequence joins TRBV18 and TRBJ1-5; D gene unclear. Trimming shortened V by 2 bases and J by 3 bases, and 5 bases separated the two germline ends. This CDR3 has 13 residues. Germline CDR1 is KGHSH and CDR2 is LQKENI. This chain's CDR3 is CASSPGFNQPQHF. The DNA of the CDR3 is TGTGCCAGCTCACCAGGGTTCAATCAGCCCCAGCATTTT.

The J gene is TRBJ1-6, the V gene TRBV2; D gene unclear. V lost 1 base to trimming and J lost 19 bases, with 11 bases between them. The CDR3 runs 11 residues. Germline CDR1 reads SNHLY; CDR2 reads FYNNEI. The CDR3 is CASSEEQWCHF. The CDR3 coding sequence is TGTGCCAGCAGTGAAGAACAGTGGTGTCACTTT.